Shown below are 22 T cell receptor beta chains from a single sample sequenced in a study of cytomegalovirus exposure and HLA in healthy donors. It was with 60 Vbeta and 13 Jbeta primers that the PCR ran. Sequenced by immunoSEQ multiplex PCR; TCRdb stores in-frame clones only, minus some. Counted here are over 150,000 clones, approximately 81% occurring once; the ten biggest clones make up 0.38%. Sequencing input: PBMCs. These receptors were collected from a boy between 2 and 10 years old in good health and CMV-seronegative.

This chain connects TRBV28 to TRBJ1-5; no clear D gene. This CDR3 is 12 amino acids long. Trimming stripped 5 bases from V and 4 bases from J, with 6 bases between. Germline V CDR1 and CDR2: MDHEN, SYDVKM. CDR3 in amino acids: CASSPTNQPQHF. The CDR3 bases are TGTGCCAGCAGTCCCACTAATCAGCCCCAGCATTTT.

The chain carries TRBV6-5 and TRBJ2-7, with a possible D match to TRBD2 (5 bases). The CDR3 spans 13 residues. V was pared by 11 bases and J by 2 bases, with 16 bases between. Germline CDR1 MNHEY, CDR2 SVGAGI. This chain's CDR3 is CASGGEATYEQYF. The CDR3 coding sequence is TGTGCCTCTGGAGGAGAGGCGACCTACGAGCAGTACTTC.

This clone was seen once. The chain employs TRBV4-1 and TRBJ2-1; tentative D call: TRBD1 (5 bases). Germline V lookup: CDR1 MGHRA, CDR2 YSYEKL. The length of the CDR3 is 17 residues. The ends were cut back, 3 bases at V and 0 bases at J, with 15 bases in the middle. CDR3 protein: CASSQDDRQSSYNEQFF. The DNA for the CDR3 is TGCGCCAGCAGCCAGGATGATCGACAGTCCTCCTACAATGAGCAGTTCTTC.

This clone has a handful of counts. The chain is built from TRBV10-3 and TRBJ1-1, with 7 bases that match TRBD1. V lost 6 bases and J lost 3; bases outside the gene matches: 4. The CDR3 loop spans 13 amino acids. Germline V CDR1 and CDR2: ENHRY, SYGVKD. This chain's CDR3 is CAIRQGLDTEAFF. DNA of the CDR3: TGTGCCATCAGACAGGGGTTGGACACTGAAGCTTTCTTT.

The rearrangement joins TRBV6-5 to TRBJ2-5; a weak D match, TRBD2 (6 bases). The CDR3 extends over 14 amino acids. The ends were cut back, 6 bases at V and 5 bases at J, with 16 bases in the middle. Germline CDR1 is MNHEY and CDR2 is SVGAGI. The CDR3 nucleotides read TGTGCCAGCAGCCCAACTTACGGAGGGGAGACCCAGTACTTC. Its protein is CASSPTYGGETQYF.

This CDR3 reads CASSLEGSGRASYNEQFF. The CDR3 region has the DNA TGTGCCAGCAGCTTAGAAGGTAGCGGGAGGGCCTCCTACAATGAGCAGTTCTTC. The V and J genes are TRBV11-2 and TRBJ2-1; 11 positions match TRBD2. Germline-derived CDR1 and CDR2 are SGHAT and FQNNGV. This CDR3 spans 18 amino acids. The V segment lost 0 bases and the J segment 0 bases; nucleotides outside the gene matches: 4.

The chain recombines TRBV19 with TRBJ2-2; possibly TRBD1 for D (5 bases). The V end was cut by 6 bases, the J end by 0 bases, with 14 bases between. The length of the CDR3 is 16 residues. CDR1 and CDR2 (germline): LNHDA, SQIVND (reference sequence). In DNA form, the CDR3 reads TGTGCCAGTAGGACATACAGGACATCGAACACCGGGGAGCTGTTTTTT. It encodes CASRTYRTSNTGELFF.

This CDR3 is CASSLVGGGYTF. The CDR3 DNA sequence: TGTGCCAGCAGCTTAGTCGGAGGCGGCTACACCTTC. The V gene is TRBV5-6, the J gene TRBJ1-2; D is ambiguous. With 2 bases removed from V and 8 bases from J, the gap between germline ends came to 10 bases. This CDR3 has 12 amino acids. Germline CDR1 SGHDT, CDR2 YYEEEE.

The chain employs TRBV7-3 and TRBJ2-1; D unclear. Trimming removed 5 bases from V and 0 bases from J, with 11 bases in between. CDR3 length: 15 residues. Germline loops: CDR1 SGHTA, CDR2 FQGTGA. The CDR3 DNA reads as TGTGCCAGCAGCCCCACCCTGAGCTCCTACAATGAGCAGTTCTTC. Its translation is CASSPTLSSYNEQFF.

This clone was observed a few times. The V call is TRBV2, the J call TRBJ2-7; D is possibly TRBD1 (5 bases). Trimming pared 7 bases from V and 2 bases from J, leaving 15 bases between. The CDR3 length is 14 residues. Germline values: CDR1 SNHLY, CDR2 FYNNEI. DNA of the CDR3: TGTGCCAGCACCAAAGGGGCAGCCCCCTACGAGCAGTACTTC. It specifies CASTKGAAPYEQYF.

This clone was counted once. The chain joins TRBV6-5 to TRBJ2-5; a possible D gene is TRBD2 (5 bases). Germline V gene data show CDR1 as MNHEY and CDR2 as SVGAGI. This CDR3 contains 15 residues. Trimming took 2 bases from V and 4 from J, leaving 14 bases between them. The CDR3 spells CASSYRRGRGETQYF. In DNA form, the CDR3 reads TGTGCCAGCAGTTACCGTCGGGGTCGGGGAGAGACCCAGTACTTC.

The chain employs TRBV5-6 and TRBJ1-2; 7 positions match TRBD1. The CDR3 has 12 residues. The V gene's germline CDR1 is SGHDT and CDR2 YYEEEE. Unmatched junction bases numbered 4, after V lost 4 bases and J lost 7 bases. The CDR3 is CASSLTGRGYTF. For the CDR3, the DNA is TGTGCCAGCAGCCTGACAGGGCGTGGCTACACCTTC.

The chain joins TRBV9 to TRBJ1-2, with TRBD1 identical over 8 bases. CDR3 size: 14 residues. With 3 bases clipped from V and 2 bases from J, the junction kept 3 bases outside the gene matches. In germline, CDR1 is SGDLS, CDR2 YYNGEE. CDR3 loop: CASSAGTGNYGYTF. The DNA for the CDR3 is TGTGCCAGCAGCGCCGGGACAGGAAACTATGGCTACACCTTC.

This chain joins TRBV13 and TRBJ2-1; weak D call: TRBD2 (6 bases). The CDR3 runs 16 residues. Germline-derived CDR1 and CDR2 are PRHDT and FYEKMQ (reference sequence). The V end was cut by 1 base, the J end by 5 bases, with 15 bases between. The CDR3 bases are TGTGCCAGCAGCTTAGAGTGGGGGGAGGATGACAATGAGCAGTTCTTC. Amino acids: CASSLEWGEDDNEQFF.

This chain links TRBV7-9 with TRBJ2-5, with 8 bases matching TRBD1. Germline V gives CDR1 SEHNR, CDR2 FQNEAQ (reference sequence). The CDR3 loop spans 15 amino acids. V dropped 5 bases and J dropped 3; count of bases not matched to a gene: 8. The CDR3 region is CASSTRQGFKETQYF. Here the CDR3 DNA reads TGTGCCAGCAGCACTCGACAGGGGTTTAAAGAGACCCAGTACTTC. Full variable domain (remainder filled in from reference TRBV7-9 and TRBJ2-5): DTGVSQNPRHKITKRGQNVTFRCDPISEHNRLYWYRQTLGQGPEFLTYFQNEAQLEKSRLLSDRFSAERPKGSFSTLEIQRTEQGDSAMYLCASSTRQGFKETQYFGPGTRLLVL.

CDR3 sequence: CASNGQGSFYEQFF. The CDR3 DNA follows: TGTGCCAGTAACGGGCAGGGTTCTTTCTATGAGCAGTTCTTC. The chain uses TRBV19 and TRBJ2-1; D may be TRBD1 (5 bases). Germline assignment: CDR1 LNHDA and CDR2 SQIVND (reference sequence). Trimming removed 7 bases from V and 8 bases from J, with 18 bases in between. This CDR3 region has 14 residues.

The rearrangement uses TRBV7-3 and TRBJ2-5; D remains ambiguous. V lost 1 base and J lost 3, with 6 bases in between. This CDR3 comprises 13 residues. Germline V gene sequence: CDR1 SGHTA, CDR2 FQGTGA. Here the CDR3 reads CASSLRPKETQYF. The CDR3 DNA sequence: TGTGCCAGCAGCTTAAGGCCAAAAGAGACCCAGTACTTC.

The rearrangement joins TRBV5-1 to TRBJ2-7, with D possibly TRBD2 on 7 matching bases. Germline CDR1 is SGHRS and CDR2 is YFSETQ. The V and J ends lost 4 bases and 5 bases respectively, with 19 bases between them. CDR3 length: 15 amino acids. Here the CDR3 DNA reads TGCGCCAGCAGCAAGGGTGGGGGGGCAAGAGACGAGCAGTACTTC. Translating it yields CASSKGGGARDEQYF.

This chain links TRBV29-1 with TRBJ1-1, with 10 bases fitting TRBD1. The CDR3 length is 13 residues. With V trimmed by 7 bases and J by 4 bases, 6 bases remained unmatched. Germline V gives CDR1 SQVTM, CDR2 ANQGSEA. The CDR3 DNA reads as TGCAGCGCCGCGACAGGGGGCGGCACTGAAGCTTTCTTT. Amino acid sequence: CSAATGGGTEAFF.

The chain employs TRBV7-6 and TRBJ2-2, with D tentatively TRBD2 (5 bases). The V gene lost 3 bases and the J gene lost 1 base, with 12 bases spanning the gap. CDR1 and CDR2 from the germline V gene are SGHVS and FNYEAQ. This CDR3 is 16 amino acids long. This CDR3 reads CASSFAPRGNTGELFF. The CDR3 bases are TGTGCCAGCAGCTTCGCTCCCCGGGGGAACACCGGGGAGCTGTTTTTT.

As DNA, the CDR3 is TGTGCCAGCAGTGCCGGACTAGCGGGAAGGGAAAAGACAGATACGCAGTATTTT. This codes for CASSAGLAGREKTDTQYF. The V and J genes are TRBV28 and TRBJ2-3; TRBD2 aligns across 12 bases. Germline V gene lookup returns CDR1 MDHEN and CDR2 SYDVKM. V shed 5 bases, J shed 3 bases, and the junction held 12 bases outside the gene matches. This CDR3 is built from 18 residues.

CDR3 in amino acids: CASSEGQGASYEQYF. The CDR3 DNA reads as TGTGCCAGCAGTGAAGGACAGGGGGCTTCCTACGAGCAGTACTTC. This chain links TRBV25-1 with TRBJ2-7; 11 bases line up with TRBD1. With V trimmed by 2 bases and J by 1 base, 1 base remained unmatched. Germline V gives CDR1 MGHDK, CDR2 SYGVNS. This CDR3 has 15 residues.